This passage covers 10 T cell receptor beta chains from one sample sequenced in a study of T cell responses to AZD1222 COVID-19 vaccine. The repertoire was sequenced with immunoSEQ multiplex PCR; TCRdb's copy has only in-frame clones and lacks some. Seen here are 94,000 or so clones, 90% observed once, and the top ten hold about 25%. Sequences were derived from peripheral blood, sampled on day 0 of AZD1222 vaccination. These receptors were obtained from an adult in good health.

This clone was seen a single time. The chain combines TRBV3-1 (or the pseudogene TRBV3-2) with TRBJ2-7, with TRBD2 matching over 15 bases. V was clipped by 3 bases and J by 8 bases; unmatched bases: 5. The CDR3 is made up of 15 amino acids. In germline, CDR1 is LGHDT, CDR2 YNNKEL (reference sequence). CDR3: CASSQEGTSGRQQYF. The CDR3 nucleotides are TGTGCCAGCAGCCAGGAGGGGACTAGCGGGAGGCAGCAGTACTTC.

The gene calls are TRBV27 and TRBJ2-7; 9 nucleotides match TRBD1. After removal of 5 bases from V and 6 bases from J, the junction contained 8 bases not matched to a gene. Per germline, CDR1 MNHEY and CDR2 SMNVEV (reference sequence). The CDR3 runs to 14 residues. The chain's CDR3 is CASSPWTGEVEQYF. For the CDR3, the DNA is TGTGCCAGCAGTCCCTGGACAGGGGAGGTCGAGCAGTACTTC.

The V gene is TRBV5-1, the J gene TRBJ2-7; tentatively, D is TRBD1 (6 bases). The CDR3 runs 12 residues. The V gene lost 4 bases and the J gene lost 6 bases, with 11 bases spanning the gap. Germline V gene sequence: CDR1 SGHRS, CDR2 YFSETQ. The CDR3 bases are TGCGCCAGCAGCGAGCGAGGGGGCGAGCAGTACTTC. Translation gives CASSERGGEQYF.

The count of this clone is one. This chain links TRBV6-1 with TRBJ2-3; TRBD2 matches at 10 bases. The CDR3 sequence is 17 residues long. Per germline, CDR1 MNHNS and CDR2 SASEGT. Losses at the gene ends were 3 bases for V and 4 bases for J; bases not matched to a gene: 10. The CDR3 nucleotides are TGTGCCAGCAGTGACATTTTGAGCGGGAGGGGCGCAGATACGCAGTATTTT. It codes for CASSDILSGRGADTQYF.

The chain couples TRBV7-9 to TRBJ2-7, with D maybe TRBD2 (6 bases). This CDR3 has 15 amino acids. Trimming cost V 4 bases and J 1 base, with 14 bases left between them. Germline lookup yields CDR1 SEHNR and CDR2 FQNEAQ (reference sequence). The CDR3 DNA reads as TGTGCCAGCAGCTACGACGGTGCGGGGTCCTACGAGCAGTACTTC. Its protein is CASSYDGAGSYEQYF.

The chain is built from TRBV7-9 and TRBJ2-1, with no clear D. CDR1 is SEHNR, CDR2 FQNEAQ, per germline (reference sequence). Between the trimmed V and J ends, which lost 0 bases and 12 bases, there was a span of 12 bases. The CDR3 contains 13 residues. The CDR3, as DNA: TGTGCCAGCAGCTTAGCGAGGCGCCCCGGGCAGTTCTTC. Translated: CASSLARRPGQFF.

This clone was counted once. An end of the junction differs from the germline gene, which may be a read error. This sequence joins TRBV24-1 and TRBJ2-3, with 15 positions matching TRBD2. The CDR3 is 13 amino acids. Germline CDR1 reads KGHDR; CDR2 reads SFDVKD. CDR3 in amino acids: CATSDSGTSGRSF. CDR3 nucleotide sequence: TGTGCCACCAGTGACTCCGGGACTAGCGGGAGGTCTTTT.

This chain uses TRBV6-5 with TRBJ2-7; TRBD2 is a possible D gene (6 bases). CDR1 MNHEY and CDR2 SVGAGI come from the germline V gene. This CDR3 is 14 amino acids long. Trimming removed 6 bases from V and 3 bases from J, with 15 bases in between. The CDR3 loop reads CASRPRDSVYEQYF. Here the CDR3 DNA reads TGTGCCAGCAGGCCCCGGGACTCTGTCTACGAGCAGTACTTC.

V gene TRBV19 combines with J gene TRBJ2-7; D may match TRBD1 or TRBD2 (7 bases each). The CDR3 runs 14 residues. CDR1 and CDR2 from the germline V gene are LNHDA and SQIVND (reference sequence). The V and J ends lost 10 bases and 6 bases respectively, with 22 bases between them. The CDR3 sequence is CATRGRGLNCEQYF. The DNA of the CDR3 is TGTGCCACTAGAGGGAGGGGGCTAAACTGCGAGCAGTACTTC. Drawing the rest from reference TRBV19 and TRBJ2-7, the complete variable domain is DGGITQSPKYLFRKEGQNVTLSCEQNLNHDAMYWYRQDPGQGLRLIYYSQIVNDFQKGDIAEGYSVSREKKESFPLTVTSAQKNPTAFYLCATRGRGLNCEQYFGPGTRLTVT.

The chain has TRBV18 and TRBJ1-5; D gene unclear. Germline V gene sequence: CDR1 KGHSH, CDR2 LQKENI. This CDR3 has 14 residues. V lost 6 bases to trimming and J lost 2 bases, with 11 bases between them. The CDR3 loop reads CASSAGPGNQPQHF. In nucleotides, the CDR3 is TGTGCCAGCTCCGCTGGGCCCGGCAATCAGCCCCAGCATTTT.